Presented here are 28 T cell receptor beta chains from one specimen sequenced in a study of CD8+CD57+ T cells in acquired aplastic anemia. Profiling that covered TCR beta VDJ and CDR3 relied on genomic DNA as its template. One entry per CDR3 protein, called by TCRdb with MiXCR from the reads. Of 160,000 or so distinct CDR3 sequences in the sample, 71% were seen once. Sequenced patients had shown CD8+CD57+ cell expansion by flow cytometry. Material for sequencing was sorted CD4+, CD8+, or CD8+CD57+ T cells (not recorded which) from PBMCs. Source of these receptors: a human donor with aplastic anemia.

The V gene is TRBV9, the J gene TRBJ2-1; 12 nucleotides match TRBD2. With 3 bases clipped from V and 4 bases from J, the junction kept 5 bases outside the gene matches. In germline, CDR1 is SGDLS, CDR2 YYNGEE. The CDR3 totals 16 residues. CDR3 nucleotides: TGTGCCAGCAGCGCACGACTAGCGGGAGCGTACAATGAGCAGTTCTTC. Translation: CASSARLAGAYNEQFF.

The CDR3 loop is CASSRAGGHTDTQYF. In nucleotides, the CDR3 is TGTGCCAGTAGTCGAGCGGGGGGCCACACAGATACGCAGTATTTT. The chain links TRBV19 to TRBJ2-3; 9 nucleotides agree with TRBD2. CDR3 length: 15 amino acids. Germline-derived CDR1 and CDR2 are LNHDA and SQIVND (reference sequence). The ends lost 5 bases at V and 2 bases at J; junction bases unmatched: 5.

Remarks on this clonotype: No conserved phenylalanine or tryptophan is present at the end of the CDR3, so a read error is the likely explanation. This chain uses TRBV5-1 with TRBJ1-6; possible D gene TRBD1, 5 bases. This CDR3 has 13 residues. V was clipped by 4 bases and J by 6 bases, with 8 bases between them. The germline CDR1 and CDR2 sequences are SGHRS and YFSETQ. The chain's CDR3 is CASSRDFNSPLHL. The CDR3 coding sequence is TGCGCCAGCAGCAGGGACTTTAATTCACCCCTCCACCTT.

The rearrangement links TRBV15 to TRBJ2-1; 7 bases agree with TRBD2. CDR3 length: 16 amino acids. V was clipped by 1 base and J by 6 bases; unmatched bases: 9. CDR1 and CDR2 from the germline V gene are LNHNV and YYDKDF (reference sequence). The CDR3 DNA reads as TGTGCCACCAGCAGAGTTTCAGCTTGGACTAGCAATGAGCAGTTCTTC. It codes for CATSRVSAWTSNEQFF.

This clonotype was detected only a few times. This chain joins TRBV9 and TRBJ2-2, with 9 bases that match TRBD1. This CDR3 spans 17 amino acids. The germline V gene encodes CDR1 SGDLS and CDR2 YYNGEE. Trimming removed 0 bases from V and 7 bases from J; junction bases left unmatched: 10. DNA for the CDR3: TGTGCCAGCAGCGTAGTCAGTGCGGGACAGGGTAACGGGGAGCTGTTTTTT. It yields the protein CASSVVSAGQGNGELFF.

The chain employs TRBV4-2 and TRBJ1-1; no clear D. V was shortened by 1 base and J by 1 base, with 10 bases between the two germline ends. The CDR3 runs 15 residues. Germline CDR1 LGHNA, CDR2 YNFKEQ. CDR3 nucleotides: TGTGCCAGCAGCCAAGCCGATCACGGGAACACTGAAGCTTTCTTT. This sequence encodes CASSQADHGNTEAFF.

V gene TRBV6-4 combines with J gene TRBJ2-2, with D tentatively TRBD1 or TRBD2 (5 bases each). CDR3 length: 15 amino acids. From germline, CDR1 is MRHNA and CDR2 SNTAGT. Trimming took 9 bases from V and 1 from J, leaving 15 bases between them. CDR3 loop: CASTPGRGNTGELFF. In DNA form, the CDR3 reads TGTGCCAGTACCCCGGGAAGGGGGAACACCGGGGAGCTGTTTTTT.

This clonotype was detected only a few times. V is TRBV11-2 and J is TRBJ1-1, with D hard to call. The germline V and J ends were trimmed by 0 bases and 0 bases, with 2 bases remaining between them. The germline V gene has CDR1 SGHAT and CDR2 FQNNGV. This CDR3 region has 13 residues. The CDR3 here is CASSLELNTEAFF. The CDR3 DNA is TGTGCCAGCAGCTTAGAGCTGAACACTGAAGCTTTCTTT.

The chain recombines TRBV7-9 with TRBJ2-1, with 11 bases matching TRBD2. Trimming removed 5 bases from V and 3 bases from J; junction bases left unmatched: 6. CDR1 is SEHNR, CDR2 FQNEAQ, per germline (reference sequence). There are 16 residues in the CDR3. The CDR3 coding sequence is TGTGCCAGCAGCCTTAGCGGGAGGGCCGTCTACAATGAGCAGTTCTTC. Its translation: CASSLSGRAVYNEQFF.

The chain recombines TRBV20-1 with TRBJ2-1; D remains ambiguous. Germline V gene sequence: CDR1 DFQATT, CDR2 SNEGSKA (reference sequence). CDR3 length equals 14 residues. The V end lost 7 bases, the J end lost 4 bases, and 17 bases lay between the germline ends. The CDR3 sequence is CSVLTTAVYNEQFF. The CDR3 coding sequence is TGCAGTGTTCTGACGACGGCAGTTTACAATGAGCAGTTCTTC.

The rearrangement joins TRBV9 to TRBJ2-1; TRBD2 matches 12 bases. Germline V gene data show CDR1 as SGDLS and CDR2 as YYNGEE. The CDR3 is made up of 16 amino acids. V lost 4 bases to trimming and J lost 7 bases; unmatched junction nucleotides: 9. The CDR3 spells CASSPLAGGLWNEQFF. The CDR3 DNA reads as TGTGCCAGCAGCCCCCTAGCGGGGGGGCTGTGGAATGAGCAGTTCTTC.

Regarding this clonotype: Compared with germline, one end of the junction differs, possibly owing to a read error. The chain is built from TRBV11-1 and TRBJ2-6; the match to TRBD1 covers 11 bases. This CDR3 spans 13 amino acids. Germline V CDR1 and CDR2: SGHAT, FQDESV (reference sequence). As DNA, the CDR3 is TGTGCCAGCAGCTGGGACAGGGGGGGCACTGAAGCTTTC. Translation: CASSWDRGGTEAF.

This clonotype was seen a few times. Sequence at one end of the junction differs from germline and may be a read error. The chain uses TRBV20-1 and TRBJ1-5; tentatively, D is TRBD1 (6 bases). The CDR3 loop spans 17 amino acids. CDR1 DFQATT and CDR2 SNEGSKA come from the germline V gene (reference sequence). CDR3 in DNA: TGCAGTGCGAGAGGGGGGGATTGGGCAGGGGAGGTTCAGCCCCAGCATTTT. Its protein is CSARGGDWAGEVQPQHF.

The rearrangement joins TRBV19 to TRBJ2-7; D possibly corresponds to TRBD1 (5 bases). The V gene's germline CDR1 is LNHDA and CDR2 SQIVND (reference sequence). CDR3 size: 12 residues. Trimming removed 9 bases at V and 6 bases at J, with 15 bases between. CDR3 DNA sequence: TGTGCCAGCTCAGACAGACTGGGCGAGCAGTACTTC. It is translated as CASSDRLGEQYF.

This clonotype showed up just a few times. This chain joins TRBV14 and TRBJ1-6, with D maybe TRBD1 (5 bases). This CDR3 has 14 amino acids. Germline CDR1 is SGHDN and CDR2 is FVKESK. The V end was cut by 0 bases, the J end by 10 bases, with 10 bases between. CDR3 region: CASSQDFGDSPLHF. CDR3 sequence (DNA): TGTGCCAGCAGCCAAGATTTCGGGGACTCACCCCTCCACTTT.

The chain employs TRBV7-3 and TRBJ2-1, with D unclear. The CDR3 length is 10 residues. Trimming left V 11 bases short and J 12 bases short, with 14 bases between. CDR1 is SGHTA and CDR2 is FQGTGA in the germline V gene. The DNA for the CDR3 is TGTGCCGCGCCTCTTTTGAGGCAGTTCTTC. Translation: CAAPLLRQFF.

This clonotype appeared a few times. One junction end disagrees with the germline gene, perhaps due to a read error. The chain is built from TRBV7-7 and TRBJ2-6, with 9 positions matching TRBD1. CDR3 length: 16 residues. Germline CDR1 is SSHAT and CDR2 is FNYEAQ (reference sequence). In DNA, the CDR3 is TGTGCTAGCAGCACCTGGACAGGGGCCGGGGCCAACGTCCTGACTTTC. Translated: CASSTWTGAGANVLTF.

This clonotype has a handful of counts. A read error may account for a junction end that differs from germline. The CDR3 sequence: CATSASDRGLEEGYTF. In DNA form, the CDR3 reads TGTGCCACCAGTGCCTCCGACAGGGGGCTAGAGGAAGGCTACACCTTT. The chain joins TRBV24-1 to TRBJ1-2; 10 positions agree with TRBD1. The CDR3 is 16 residues long. CDR1 and CDR2 from the germline V gene are KGHDR and SFDVKD.

The rearrangement joins TRBV29-1 to TRBJ2-5; D unresolved. V lost 7 bases and J 3 bases, leaving 12 bases between the germline ends. This CDR3 contains 12 residues. Germline V gene data show CDR1 as SQVTM and CDR2 as ANQGSEA. CDR3 DNA sequence: TGCAGCGCCTTGTCAGGAGAAGAGACCCAGTACTTC. This gives the protein CSALSGEETQYF.

This clonotype was detected only once. V and J are TRBV14 and TRBJ1-4; D ambiguous. CDR3 size: 18 residues. Germline lookup yields CDR1 SGHDN and CDR2 FVKESK. The V end was cut by 0 bases, the J end by 0 bases, with 14 bases between. CDR3 DNA sequence: TGTGCCAGCAGCCAAGATGCGTATGCAGCATCAACTAATGAAAAACTGTTTTTT. Translating gives CASSQDAYAASTNEKLFF.

Regarding this clonotype: Its ends do not fully match the called genes, so a read error is possible. This chain joins TRBV15 and TRBJ1-1, with D perhaps matching TRBD1 (6 bases). CDR3 length: 15 amino acids. The V gene's germline CDR1 is LNHNV and CDR2 YYDKDF (reference sequence). This CDR3 reads CATMFSGQPNNEAFF. The CDR3 DNA follows: TGTGCCACCATGTTCTCTGGACAGCCCAACAATGAAGCTTTCTTT.

The V gene is TRBV20-1, the J gene TRBJ2-1; 12 bases are a match to TRBD2. V shed 6 bases, J shed 10 bases, and the junction held 10 bases outside the gene matches. The CDR3 spans 14 residues. Germline CDR1 and CDR2: DFQATT and SNEGSKA (reference sequence). The CDR3 region is CSATLAGGAWEQFF. In DNA, the CDR3 is TGCAGTGCAACACTAGCGGGGGGAGCATGGGAGCAGTTCTTC.

The chain has TRBV10-2 and TRBJ1-4; D is uncertain. Trimming cost V 4 bases and J 8 bases, with 20 bases left between them. Germline CDR1 WSHSY, CDR2 SAAADI. The CDR3 covers 16 residues. CDR3 amino acids: CASSGTFRIGNEKLFF. CDR3 nucleotide sequence: TGCGCCAGCAGTGGAACGTTCAGGATAGGGAACGAAAAACTGTTTTTT.

The V gene is TRBV7-9, the J gene TRBJ2-5, with D possibly called TRBD1 or TRBD2 (5 bases each). CDR1 is SEHNR, CDR2 FQNEAQ, per germline (reference sequence). This CDR3 region has 15 residues. V was clipped by 4 bases and J by 1 base, with 13 bases between them. CDR3 coding DNA: TGTGCCAGCAGCTACGCGACGGGGCTCCAAGAGACCCAGTACTTC. Its protein is CASSYATGLQETQYF.

This chain connects TRBV12-3 or TRBV12-4 to TRBJ2-3, with TRBD2 as a possible D gene (6 bases). There are 14 residues in the CDR3. The V and J ends lost 7 bases and 0 bases respectively, with 11 bases between them. The CDR3 reads CASKRVLSTDTQYF. CDR3 nucleotide sequence: TGTGCCAGCAAGCGGGTGCTTAGCACAGATACGCAGTATTTT.

The rearrangement uses TRBV6-4 and TRBJ2-2; perhaps TRBD1 as D (6 bases). Germline V gene sequence: CDR1 MRHNA, CDR2 SNTAGT. With 2 bases removed from V and 10 bases from J, the gap between germline ends came to 14 bases. This CDR3 contains 14 residues. The DNA of the CDR3 is TGTGCCAGCAGTGACCCAGGGGAAGCCGAGGAGCTGTTTTTT. Translated, it gives CASSDPGEAEELFF.

The chain employs TRBV5-1 and TRBJ1-5; 8 bases are a match to TRBD1. The CDR3 extends over 15 amino acids. The germline V gene has CDR1 SGHRS and CDR2 YFSETQ. Trimming cost V 1 base and J 5 bases; bases outside gene matches: 5. DNA for the CDR3: TGCGCCAGCAGCTTGAGTGGACAGGGTGATCAGCCCCAGCATTTT. Amino acid sequence: CASSLSGQGDQPQHF.

This clonotype was seen more than once but under ten times. V and J are TRBV7-2 and TRBJ2-7, with D maybe TRBD2 (6 bases). The CDR3 has 13 amino acids. The V and J ends lost 1 base and 4 bases respectively, with 8 bases between them. Germline V gene lookup returns CDR1 SGHTA and CDR2 FQGNSA. This CDR3 is CASSLVAGYEQYF. CDR3 in DNA: TGTGCCAGCAGCTTAGTTGCGGGGTACGAGCAGTACTTC. The entire variable domain, with the rest obtained from reference TRBV7-2 and TRBJ2-7, is as follows: GAGVSQSPSNKVTEKGKDVELRCDPISGHTALYWYRQSLGQGLEFLIYFQGNSAPDKSGLPSDRFSAERTGGSVSTLTIQRTQQEDSAVYLCASSLVAGYEQYFGPGTRLTVT.